Shown below are 32 T cell receptor beta chains from a single sample sequenced in a study of T cells after yellow fever vaccination. From the 5' RACE reads, TCRdb called clonotypes with MiXCR, one entry per CDR3 protein. The data show fewer than 350,000 distinct CDR3 sequences, more than 3% seen once. Material: PBMCs, obtained on the day of the yellow fever booster vaccination. The receptor set was obtained from a man aged 18 to 29 who received the YFV17D yellow fever vaccine.

This clonotype was detected ten times or more. The chain has TRBV5-1 and TRBJ2-5, with D perhaps given as TRBD1 or TRBD2 (5 bases each). Trimming cost V 5 bases and J 4 bases, with 18 bases left between them. Germline CDR1 is SGHRS and CDR2 is YFSETQ. This CDR3 region has 15 residues. The CDR3 DNA is TGCGCCAGCAGACCCGGGACGGCTGAGCGAGAGACCCAGTACTTC. Translating it yields CASRPGTAERETQYF.

J is TRBJ2-3 and V is TRBV7-6, with D unresolved. CDR1 and CDR2 from the germline V gene are SGHVS and FNYEAQ. CDR3 length equals 12 residues. V lost 5 bases and J lost 6, with 9 bases in between. The CDR3, as DNA: TGTGCCAGCAGCCTTTGGATGGATACGCAGTATTTT. Translation: CASSLWMDTQYF.

This clonotype was seen at least ten times. This sequence joins TRBV29-1 and TRBJ2-5; D is tentatively TRBD1 or TRBD2 (5 bases each). The CDR3 runs 14 residues. V was cut by 3 bases and J by 4 bases, with 15 bases left in between. CDR1 is SQVTM and CDR2 is ANQGSEA in the germline V gene. CDR3 coding DNA: TGCAGCGTTGACACGTGGGGGTTTAGAGAGACCCAGTACTTC. Encoded protein: CSVDTWGFRETQYF. Drawing the rest from reference TRBV29-1 and TRBJ2-5, the complete variable domain is SAVISQKPSRDICQRGTSLTIQCQVDSQVTMMFWYRQQPGQSLTLIATANQGSEATYESGFVIDKFPISRPNLTFSTLTVSNMSPEDSSIYLCSVDTWGFRETQYFGPGTRLLVL.

The chain is built from TRBV6-5 and TRBJ1-1; unclear D gene. Germline CDR1 MNHEY, CDR2 SVGAGI. This CDR3 has 14 residues. Trimming removed 0 bases at V and 2 bases at J, with 7 bases between. The CDR3 here is CASSYSPVNTEAFF. For the CDR3, the DNA is TGTGCCAGCAGTTACTCGCCAGTAAACACTGAAGCTTTCTTT.

This clonotype showed up just a few times. One end of the junction varies from germline; a read error may be responsible. The V and J genes are TRBV11-1 and TRBJ2-1; D possibly corresponds to TRBD2 (6 bases). The CDR3 is 14 amino acids. CDR1 is SGHAT and CDR2 is FQDESV in the germline V gene (reference sequence). Here the CDR3 DNA reads TGTGCCAGCAGCCCGGGGGTAGTCTACTATGAGCAGTTCTTC. It translates to CASSPGVVYYEQFF.

V and J are TRBV5-1 and TRBJ2-5; possible D gene TRBD1, 6 bases. Germline lookup yields CDR1 SGHRS and CDR2 YFSETQ. The CDR3 is 13 amino acids. Trimming cost V 4 bases and J 5 bases, with 12 bases left between them. CDR3 in amino acids: CASSEQGRETQYF. The CDR3, as DNA: TGCGCCAGCAGCGAACAGGGTCGGGAGACCCAGTACTTC.

The rearrangement links TRBV20-1 to TRBJ2-1, with TRBD2 identical over 7 bases. The CDR3 contains 14 residues. Germline V gene sequence: CDR1 DFQATT, CDR2 SNEGSKA (reference sequence). Germline trimming cut 5 bases from V and 4 bases from J; bases unmatched to any gene: 8. CDR3 coding DNA: TGCAGTGCTTCAGCGGGGCCGGTTTACAATGAGCAGTTCTTC. Protein: CSASAGPVYNEQFF.

This clonotype was recorded at least ten times. This rearrangement joins TRBV5-5 to TRBJ1-1; D remains ambiguous. CDR1 is SGHKS and CDR2 is YYEKEE in the germline V gene (reference sequence). This CDR3 has 13 residues. V lost 6 bases and J lost 8, with 17 bases in between. The CDR3: CASTPMGGAEAFF. The CDR3 nucleotides are TGTGCCAGCACCCCGATGGGCGGTGCAGAAGCTTTCTTT.

This clonotype was observed a few times. The CDR3 coding sequence is TGTGCCAGCAGTTTCTCTGGCAGTGCTTACTCCTACGAGCAGTACTTC. It translates to CASSFSGSAYSYEQYF. The chain carries TRBV12-3 or TRBV12-4 and TRBJ2-7; D call uncertain. V shed 3 bases and J shed 0 bases, with 15 bases lying between them. This CDR3 has 16 residues.

This clonotype was recorded at least ten times. The CDR3 is CAIRQGARETQYF. The CDR3 DNA reads as TGTGCCATCAGACAGGGGGCGAGGGAGACCCAGTACTTC. The chain couples TRBV10-3 to TRBJ2-5; 9 bases match TRBD1. After removal of 6 bases from V and 5 bases from J, the junction contained 4 bases not matched to a gene. Germline loops: CDR1 ENHRY, CDR2 SYGVKD. CDR3 length equals 13 residues.

In this sample, this clonotype turned up many times. The genes are TRBV20-1 and TRBJ1-1, with D possibly matching TRBD1 (6 bases). V gave up 5 bases and J gave up 0 bases, with 13 bases separating them. Germline CDR1 DFQATT, CDR2 SNEGSKA (reference sequence). The CDR3 consists of 14 residues. CDR3 nucleotides: TGCAGTGCTCGACCGGGACAACTGAACACTGAAGCTTTCTTT. Residues: CSARPGQLNTEAFF.

This clonotype was counted at least ten times. This chain connects TRBV12-3 or TRBV12-4 to TRBJ2-2; a weak D match, TRBD1 (5 bases). The CDR3 is 17 residues long. V was cut by 3 bases and J by 5 bases, with 19 bases left in between. For the CDR3, the DNA is TGTGCCAGCAGTTTCAGGGATCGCGGTAGTTGGACCGGGGAGCTGTTTTTT. Encoded protein: CASSFRDRGSWTGELFF.

The chain has TRBV5-1 and TRBJ2-7, with 9 positions matching TRBD1. The CDR3 length is 16 residues. J was trimmed by 11 bases and V by 3 bases; bases with no gene match: 18. The germline V gene has CDR1 SGHRS and CDR2 YFSETQ. CDR3 DNA: TGCGCCAGCAGCTCACCCCGGGACAGGGAGCAATTTGGGGAGTACGTC. Protein sequence: CASSSPRDREQFGEYV.

In its sample, this clonotype was seen a few times. The chain combines TRBV3-1 with TRBJ2-1, with D possibly being TRBD2 (5 bases). There are 13 residues in the CDR3. CDR1 is LGHDT, CDR2 YNNKEL, per germline (reference sequence). Trimming took 4 bases from V and 9 from J, leaving 13 bases between them. The CDR3 DNA is TGTGCCAGCAGCCCAGGAAGAGGGTCTGAGCAGTTCTTC. This codes for CASSPGRGSEQFF.

In this sample, this clonotype turned up a few times. The chain couples TRBV29-1 to TRBJ1-5; TRBD1 matches 8 bases. The CDR3 contains 14 residues. From germline, CDR1 is SQVTM and CDR2 ANQGSEA. This CDR3 reads CCASQGDLDQPQHF. The CDR3 nucleotides read TGCTGCGCCTCACAGGGGGACCTAGATCAGCCCCAGCATTTT.

The V and J genes are TRBV12-3 or TRBV12-4 and TRBJ2-3; tentatively, D is TRBD2 (6 bases). Trimming took off 0 bases at V and 4 bases at J, with 20 bases between the two ends. This CDR3 has 18 residues. The CDR3 bases are TGTGCCAGCAGTTTAGCTGGATTGATCGCGGGGAGGTCAGATACGCAGTATTTT. Amino acids: CASSLAGLIAGRSDTQYF.

The chain has TRBV3-1 and TRBJ1-2; D is undetermined. The CDR3 is 14 amino acids. Germline V gives CDR1 LGHDT, CDR2 YNNKEL (reference sequence). V was clipped by 4 bases and J by 8 bases, with 17 bases between them. This CDR3 is CASSRDLLSPGYTF. The CDR3 coding sequence is TGTGCCAGCAGCCGCGACCTATTAAGCCCGGGCTACACCTTC.

V usage is TRBV10-3 and J usage is TRBJ1-6; tentatively, D is TRBD1 (5 bases). Trimming removed 4 bases at V and 0 bases at J, with 10 bases between. Germline assignment: CDR1 ENHRY and CDR2 SYGVKD. The CDR3 is 16 amino acids. CDR3: CAISAGVSSYNSPLHF. CDR3 DNA: TGTGCCATCAGTGCGGGGGTGAGCTCCTATAATTCACCCCTCCACTTT.

V gene TRBV12-3 or TRBV12-4 combines with J gene TRBJ2-3, with a weak D call TRBD2 (6 bases). The CDR3 sequence is 14 residues long. Trimming pared 7 bases from V and 0 bases from J, leaving 11 bases between. The CDR3 bases are TGTGCCAGCACCCCGGGACTGAGCACAGATACGCAGTATTTT. It translates to CASTPGLSTDTQYF.

This chain connects TRBV12-2 to TRBJ1-3; the listed D gene, TRBD1, was not tested against the DNA. TRBV12-2 is classified as a pseudogene. The length of the CDR3 is 13 residues. The CDR3 sequence is CASRPPRGNTIYF. The CDR3 DNA sequence: TGTGCAAGTCGCCCACCCCGGGGAAACACCATATATTTT.

In its sample, this clonotype was seen many times. The chain recombines TRBV27 with TRBJ2-3, with a weak D call TRBD2 (5 bases). Germline-derived CDR1 and CDR2 are MNHEY and SMNVEV (reference sequence). V lost 1 base and J lost 2, with 7 bases in between. This CDR3 has 14 amino acids. CDR3 sequence: CASSLWGDTDTQYF. The CDR3 bases are TGTGCCAGCAGTTTATGGGGAGACACAGATACGCAGTATTTT.

This clonotype was seen a handful of times. The chain has TRBV5-5 and TRBJ2-7; tentative D call: TRBD1 (6 bases). Germline CDR1 and CDR2: SGHKS and YYEKEE (reference sequence). V was shortened by 5 bases and J by 5 bases, with 14 bases between the two germline ends. The CDR3 spans 13 residues. The CDR3: CASRSGDDHEQYV. CDR3 sequence (DNA): TGTGCCAGCAGGTCAGGGGATGACCACGAGCAGTACGTC.

This clonotype was counted at least ten times. The V gene is TRBV29-1, the J gene TRBJ1-1; tentatively, D is TRBD1 (5 bases). Per germline, CDR1 SQVTM and CDR2 ANQGSEA. Trimming shortened V by 4 bases and J by 0 bases, and 9 bases separated the two germline ends. The CDR3 length is 13 residues. CDR3: CSVGTLLNTEAFF. CDR3 nucleotide sequence: TGCAGCGTTGGGACACTCTTGAACACTGAAGCTTTCTTT. The entire variable domain, with the rest obtained from reference TRBV29-1 and TRBJ1-1, is as follows: SAVISQKPSRDICQRGTSLTIQCQVDSQVTMMFWYRQQPGQSLTLIATANQGSEATYESGFVIDKFPISRPNLTFSTLTVSNMSPEDSSIYLCSVGTLLNTEAFFGQGTRLTVV.

V and J are TRBV12-3 or TRBV12-4 and TRBJ1-2, with a weak D call TRBD1 (6 bases). The V end lost 6 bases, the J end lost 4 bases, and 15 bases lay between the germline ends. The CDR3 runs to 14 residues. CDR3 sequence reads: CASSPRGLVYGYTF. The CDR3 nucleotides read TGTGCCAGCAGCCCTAGGGGGTTAGTCTATGGCTACACCTTC.

This clonotype showed up many times. The chain carries TRBV5-8 and TRBJ2-5; 7 nucleotides agree with TRBD2. V dropped 7 bases and J dropped 4; count of bases not matched to a gene: 16. Germline V gene sequence: CDR1 SGHTS, CDR2 YDEGEE. The CDR3 loop spans 16 amino acids. CDR3 bases: TGTGCCAGCCTAAATCGGGGGGACGAGGTCTTAGAGACCCAGTACTTC. Translated: CASLNRGDEVLETQYF.

This clonotype was observed a few times. This sequence joins TRBV6-5 and TRBJ1-5, with D possibly being TRBD1 (5 bases). V lost 10 bases and J lost 0, with 10 bases in between. The germline gives CDR1 MNHEY, CDR2 SVGAGI. CDR3 length: 13 residues. The CDR3: CATGGVSNQPQHF. The CDR3 DNA sequence: TGTGCCACTGGGGGGGTTAGCAATCAGCCCCAGCATTTT.

Only a few counts were recorded for this clonotype. This sequence joins TRBV4-3 and TRBJ2-3; 7 nucleotides line up with TRBD2. The V gene end was trimmed by 0 bases and the J gene end by 6 bases; junction bases not matched to a gene: 9. The CDR3 is 16 residues long. Per the germline V gene, CDR1 is LGHNA and CDR2 is YSLEER. CDR3 nucleotide sequence: TGCGCCAGCAGCCAAGATTGGCGCGGGGGAGGGGATACGCAGTATTTT. Encoded protein: CASSQDWRGGGDTQYF.

This clonotype was seen repeatedly, ten times or more. The chain joins TRBV7-6 to TRBJ1-1, with D perhaps TRBD1 (6 bases). This CDR3 region has 15 residues. The germline CDR1 and CDR2 sequences are SGHVS and FNYEAQ. V was pared by 5 bases and J by 5 bases, with 18 bases between. The CDR3 protein is CASSQMGGDWTEAFF. In nucleotides, the CDR3 is TGTGCCAGCAGCCAAATGGGGGGCGATTGGACTGAAGCTTTCTTT.

This clonotype was recorded many times. J is TRBJ1-5 and V is TRBV2; maybe TRBD1 (5 bases). With 7 bases removed from V and 4 bases from J, the gap between germline ends came to 11 bases. Germline CDR1 SNHLY, CDR2 FYNNEI. There are 13 residues in the CDR3. CDR3 bases: TGTGCCAGCAAAGGGACGGTGAATCAGCCCCAGCATTTT. Amino acids: CASKGTVNQPQHF. The full variable domain, in which reference TRBV2 and TRBJ1-5 provide the parts outside the CDR3, is EPEVTQTPSHQVTQMGQEVILRCVPISNHLYFYWYRQILGQKVEFLVSFYNNEISEKSEIFDDQFSVERPDGSNFTLKIRSTKLEDSAMYFCASKGTVNQPQHFGDGTRLSIL.

A few counts support this clonotype. The chain recombines TRBV5-5 with TRBJ2-3, with D hard to call. Deletions cut 2 bases from V and 2 bases from J, with 6 bases between. The V gene's germline CDR1 is SGHKS and CDR2 YYEKEE (reference sequence). The CDR3 is 13 residues long. CDR3 nucleotides: TGTGCCAGCAGCTTTAGGAACACAGATACGCAGTATTTT. Encoded protein: CASSFRNTDTQYF.

There are a few counts of this clonotype. The chain joins TRBV20-1 to TRBJ2-3; 11 positions agree with TRBD2. This CDR3 has 16 residues. J lost 0 bases, V lost 6 bases, and 8 bases had no gene match. Germline V gene lookup returns CDR1 DFQATT and CDR2 SNEGSKA (reference sequence). CDR3 DNA sequence: TGCAGTGCCGTTATAGCGGGGGGGCCGAGCACAGATACGCAGTATTTT. Encoded protein: CSAVIAGGPSTDTQYF.

This clonotype was observed at least ten times. The V and J genes are TRBV6-6 and TRBJ1-2, with 7 nucleotides matching TRBD1. The CDR3 runs to 15 residues. From germline, CDR1 is MNHNY and CDR2 SVGAGI (reference sequence). Trimming at V came to 0 bases and at J to 2 bases, leaving 3 bases not matched to a gene. The CDR3 DNA follows: TGTGCCAGCAGTTACTCTAGGGGGCGAAACTATGGCTACACCTTC. The encoded protein is CASSYSRGRNYGYTF.